This is a list of T cell receptor beta chains from one sample in a study of cytomegalovirus exposure and HLA in healthy donors. Clones were sequenced by immunoSEQ multiplex PCR, and TCRdb holds only the in-frame ones, with some missing. The table records some 200,000 clones, roughly 88% of them present only once. Material for sequencing was PBMCs. The receptors derive from a boy aged 2-15 years in good health and CMV-seronegative. Both conserved end residues are part of each CDR3. Fields, in order: V gene, CDR3 protein.

v_gene: TRBV4-1
CDR3aa: CASSQEATRDSGLFF

v_gene: TRBV2
CDR3aa: CASSLDGLYNEQFF

v_gene: TRBV5-1
CDR3aa: CASSSQTGGLVDIQYF

v_gene: TRBV5-6
CDR3aa: CASSRGTMADTQYF

v_gene: TRBV7-9
CDR3aa: CASSRRVTDTQYF

v_gene: TRBV6-5
CDR3aa: CASSFGPGRAYEQYF

v_gene: TRBV10-3
CDR3aa: CAISLTSGRTDTQYF

v_gene: TRBV19
CDR3aa: CASSIAPTISGEPSTDTQYF

v_gene: TRBV7-8
CDR3aa: CASRLMTSGYNEQFF

v_gene: TRBV19
CDR3aa: CASSTLAGAPNEQFF

v_gene: TRBV25-1
CDR3aa: CASSFQEGVNTEAFF

v_gene: TRBV5-4
CDR3aa: CASTEDYLVASDTQYF

v_gene: TRBV6-1
CDR3aa: CASSEQTGGYGYTF

v_gene: TRBV6-1
CDR3aa: CASSLAASSYNEQFF

v_gene: TRBV6-1
CDR3aa: CASTEGQHLQYGYTF

v_gene: TRBV11-3
CDR3aa: CASSDTGRGSYNEQFF

v_gene: TRBV5-1
CDR3aa: CASSLAGGLADTQYF

v_gene: TRBV7-8
CDR3aa: CASSFASGGGDTQYF

v_gene: TRBV27
CDR3aa: CASSQRGNEQFF

v_gene: TRBV5-6
CDR3aa: CASNFPRGKSYNEQFF

v_gene: TRBV5-1
CDR3aa: CASRGTGLAGQETQYF

v_gene: TRBV30
CDR3aa: CALSRDSSYEQYF

v_gene: TRBV7-9
CDR3aa: CASSSAAGYQPQHF

v_gene: TRBV27
CDR3aa: CASSLYTGTPTYNEQFF

v_gene: TRBV11-3
CDR3aa: CASSLDGTSGRQQYF

v_gene: TRBV7-3
CDR3aa: CASSLMGRTSTDTQYF

v_gene: TRBV29-1
CDR3aa: CSVEVLLPRDSKTYTF

v_gene: TRBV4-1
CDR3aa: CASSQGLADSYEQYF

v_gene: TRBV7-9
CDR3aa: CASSINRGISYEQYF

v_gene: TRBV5-6
CDR3aa: CASSLAGYGYTF

v_gene: TRBV6-5
CDR3aa: CASSYLGQGTDTQYF

v_gene: TRBV30
CDR3aa: CAWSARDPNTEAFF

v_gene: TRBV9
CDR3aa: CASSPRTNEQFF

v_gene: TRBV10-1
CDR3aa: CASSSFAGAKLFF

v_gene: TRBV5-6
CDR3aa: CASSLVVSGATNEKLFF

v_gene: TRBV4-2
CDR3aa: CASSQASSRAAGQPQHF

v_gene: TRBV7-7
CDR3aa: CASSPPGSRELFF

v_gene: TRBV19
CDR3aa: CASSITSGVRETQYF